What follows is one T cell receptor beta chain and its context. What it recognizes is unknown. These data belong to a study of radiation and T cells in renal cell carcinoma. Germline CDR1 and CDR2: SGHRS and YFSETQ. The V gene lost 0 bases and the J gene lost 0 bases, with 11 bases spanning the gap. This CDR3 comprises 16 residues. As for time point: blood 2 weeks post-SBRT. Documented treatment: 15 Gy SBRT to primary tumor, nephrectomy 4 weeks later. Serial blood draws occurred at baseline and 2 and 4 weeks post-SBRT. This renal cell carcinoma was of the clear cell type. Assay used: immunoSEQ multiplex PCR; TCRdb lists only in-frame clones, some missing. Of 120,000 or so clones in the sample, around 81% were seen once. General observations from the study: No pretreatment tumor biopsies were available for baseline clonotypes. From baseline, blood top tumor clonotypes peaked at 2 weeks post-radiation.

The TCR comes from a man aged 45-60 years with renal cell carcinoma. The source material was blood, sampled from a patient whose treatment included radiotherapy and nephrectomy. This sequence joins TRBV5-1 and TRBJ2-3; a possible D gene is TRBD1 (5 bases). The CDR3 spells CASSLATDSSTDTQYF. In DNA, the CDR3 is TGCGCCAGCAGCTTGGCGACAGACTCTAGCACAGATACGCAGTATTTT.